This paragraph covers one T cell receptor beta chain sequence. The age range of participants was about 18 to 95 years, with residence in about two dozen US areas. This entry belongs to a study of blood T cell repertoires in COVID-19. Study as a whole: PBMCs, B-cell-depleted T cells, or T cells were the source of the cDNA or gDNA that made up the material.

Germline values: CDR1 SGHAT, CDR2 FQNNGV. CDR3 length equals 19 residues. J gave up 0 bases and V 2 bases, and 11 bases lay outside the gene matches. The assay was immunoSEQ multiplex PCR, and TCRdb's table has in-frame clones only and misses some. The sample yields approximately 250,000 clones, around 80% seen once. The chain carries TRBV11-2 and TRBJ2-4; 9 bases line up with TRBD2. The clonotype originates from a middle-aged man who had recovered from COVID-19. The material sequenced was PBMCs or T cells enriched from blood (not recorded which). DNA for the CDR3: TGTGCCAGCAGCTTACGGACTAGCGCCGGTAATTTAGCCAAAAACATTCAGTACTTC. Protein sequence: CASSLRTSAGNLAKNIQYF.